This section outlines one T cell receptor (beta chain) sequence together with its context. Its antigen is as yet unknown. The data belong to a study of shared clonotypes between healthy human individuals. Overall study results and limits: Approximately 5.4% of naive CD4 clonotypes were common to a handful of donors. Non-shared clonotypes had lower generation probabilities than those shared by all four donors.

Investigators divided CD4+ cells into CD45RA+ naive and CD45RA-negative memory subsets. Germline V CDR1 and CDR2: SGHRS, YFSETQ. Trimming removed 1 base at V and 5 bases at J, with 4 bases between. This CDR3 spans 12 amino acids. Execution of the assay was at deep level. The repertoire was sequenced with immunoSEQ multiplex PCR; TCRdb's copy has only in-frame clones and lacks some. The table includes 2 million or so clones, 85% to 95% detected once. This rearrangement joins TRBV5-1 to TRBJ2-1; D unclear. The sample taken for sequencing was naive CD4+ T cells sorted from blood. The subset here: CD45RA+ positively selected. The sequence derives from a man aged 18 to 29 in good health. CDR3 DNA sequence: TGCGCCAGCAGCTTGCACAACAATGAGCAGTTCTTC. This translates into CASSLHNNEQFF.